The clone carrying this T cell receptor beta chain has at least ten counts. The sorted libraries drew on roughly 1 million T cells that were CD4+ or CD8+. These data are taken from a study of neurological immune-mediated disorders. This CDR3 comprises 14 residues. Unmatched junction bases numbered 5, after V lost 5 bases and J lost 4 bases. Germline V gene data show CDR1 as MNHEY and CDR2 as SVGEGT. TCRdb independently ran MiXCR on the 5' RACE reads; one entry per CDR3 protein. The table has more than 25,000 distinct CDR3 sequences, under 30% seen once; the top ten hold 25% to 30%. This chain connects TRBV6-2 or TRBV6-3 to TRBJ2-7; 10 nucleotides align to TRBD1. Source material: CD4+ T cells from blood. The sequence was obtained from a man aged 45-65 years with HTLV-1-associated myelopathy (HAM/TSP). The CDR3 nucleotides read TGTGCCAGCAGTCGGACAGGGGGGCCTTACGAGCAGTACTTC. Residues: CASSRTGGPYEQYF.